This T cell receptor beta chain was captured in a study of blood T cell repertoires in COVID-19. V was pared by 2 bases and J by 7 bases, with 7 bases of the junction left unmatched. CDR3 length: 15 residues. CDR1 and CDR2 (germline): LGHNT, FRNRAP. Followed longitudinally, the Seattle patients had been enrolled during active infection. Source study methods: Estimation of nucleated cell counts relied on the amplification of reference gene primers. Sequencing used immunoSEQ multiplex PCR; TCRdb keeps in-frame clones, though not all of them. That table furnishes V, J and clone size, whereas the DNA furnished D and trimming. The repertoire holds 150,000 to 200,000 clones, with roughly 82% as singletons.

This chain links TRBV12-5 with TRBJ2-1, with 8 bases lining up with TRBD1. The source is a woman between 55 and 75 years old with COVID-19, enrolled during active disease. The sample comprised peripheral blood. The CDR3, as DNA: TGTGCTAGTGGTTTGTGGGGACAGGTGGGGAATGAGCAGTTCTTC. It is translated as CASGLWGQVGNEQFF.